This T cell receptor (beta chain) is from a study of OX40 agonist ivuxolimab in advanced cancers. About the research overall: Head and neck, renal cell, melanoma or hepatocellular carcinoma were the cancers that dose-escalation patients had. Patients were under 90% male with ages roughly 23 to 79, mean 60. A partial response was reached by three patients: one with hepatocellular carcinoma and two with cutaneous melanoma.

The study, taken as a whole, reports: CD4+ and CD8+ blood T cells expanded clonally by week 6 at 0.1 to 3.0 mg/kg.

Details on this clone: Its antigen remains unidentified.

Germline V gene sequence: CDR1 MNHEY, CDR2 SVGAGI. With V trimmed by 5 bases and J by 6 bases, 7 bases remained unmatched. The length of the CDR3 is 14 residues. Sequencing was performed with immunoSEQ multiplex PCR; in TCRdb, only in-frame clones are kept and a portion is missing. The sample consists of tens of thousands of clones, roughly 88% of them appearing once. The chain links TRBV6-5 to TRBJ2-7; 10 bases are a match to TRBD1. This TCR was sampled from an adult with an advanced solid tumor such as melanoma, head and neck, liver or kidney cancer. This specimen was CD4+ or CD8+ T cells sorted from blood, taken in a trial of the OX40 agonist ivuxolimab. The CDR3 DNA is TGTGCCAGCAGTCCGGGACAGGGGTTTGGCGAGCAGTACTTC. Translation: CASSPGQGFGEQYF.